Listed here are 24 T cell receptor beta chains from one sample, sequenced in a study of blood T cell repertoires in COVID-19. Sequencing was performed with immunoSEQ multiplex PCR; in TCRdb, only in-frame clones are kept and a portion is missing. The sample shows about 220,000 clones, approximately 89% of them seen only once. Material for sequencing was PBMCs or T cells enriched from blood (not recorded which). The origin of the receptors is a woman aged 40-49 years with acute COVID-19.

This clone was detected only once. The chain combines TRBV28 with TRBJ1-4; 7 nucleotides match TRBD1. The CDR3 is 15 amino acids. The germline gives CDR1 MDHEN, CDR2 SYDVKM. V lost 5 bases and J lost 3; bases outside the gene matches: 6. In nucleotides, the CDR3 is TGTGCCAGCAGTCCCCGGGACAGACCTAATGAAAAACTGTTTTTT. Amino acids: CASSPRDRPNEKLFF.

CDR3 sequence (DNA): TGTGCCAGCAGCTTAGCGGTCTTCCCCGGGACTGCAAGCTATACGCAGTATTTT. Translation: CASSLAVFPGTASYTQYF. The genes are TRBV7-2 and TRBJ2-3; D may be TRBD2 (6 bases). The CDR3 totals 18 residues. Germline V gives CDR1 SGHTA, CDR2 FQGNSA. Trimming took off 0 bases at V and 7 bases at J, with 23 bases between the two ends.

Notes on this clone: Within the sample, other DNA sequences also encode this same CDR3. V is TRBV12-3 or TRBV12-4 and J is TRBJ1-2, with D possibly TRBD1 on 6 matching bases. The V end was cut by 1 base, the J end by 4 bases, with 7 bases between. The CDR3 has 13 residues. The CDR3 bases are TGTGCCAGCAGTTTAGGCAGGGGCTATGGCTACACCTTC. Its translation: CASSLGRGYGYTF.

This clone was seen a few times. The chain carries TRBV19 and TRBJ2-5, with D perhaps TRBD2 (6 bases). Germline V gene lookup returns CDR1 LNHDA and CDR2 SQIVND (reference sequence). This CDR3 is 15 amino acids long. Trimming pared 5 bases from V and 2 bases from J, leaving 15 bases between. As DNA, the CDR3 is TGTGCCAGTAGTGGGGGGATGGGACGGCAAGAGACCCAGTACTTC. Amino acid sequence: CASSGGMGRQETQYF.

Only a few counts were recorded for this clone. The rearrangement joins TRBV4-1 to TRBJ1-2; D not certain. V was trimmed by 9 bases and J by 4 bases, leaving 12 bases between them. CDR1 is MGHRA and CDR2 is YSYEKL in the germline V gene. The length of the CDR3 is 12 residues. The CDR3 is CASQSGSYGYTF. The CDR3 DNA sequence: TGCGCCAGTCAAAGTGGCTCCTATGGCTACACCTTC.

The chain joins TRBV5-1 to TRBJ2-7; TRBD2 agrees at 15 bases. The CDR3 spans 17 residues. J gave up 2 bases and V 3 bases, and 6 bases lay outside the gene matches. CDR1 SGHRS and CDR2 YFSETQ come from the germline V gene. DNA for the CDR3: TGCGCCAGCAGCTCGGGACTAGCGGGGGGTCGACCCTACGAGCAGTACTTC. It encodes CASSSGLAGGRPYEQYF.

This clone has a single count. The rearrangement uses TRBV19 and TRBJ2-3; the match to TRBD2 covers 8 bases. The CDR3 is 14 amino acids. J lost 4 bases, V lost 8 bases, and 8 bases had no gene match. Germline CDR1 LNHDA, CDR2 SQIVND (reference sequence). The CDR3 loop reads CASGSGSSADTQYF. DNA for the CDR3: TGTGCCAGTGGAAGCGGGAGCTCCGCAGATACGCAGTATTTT.

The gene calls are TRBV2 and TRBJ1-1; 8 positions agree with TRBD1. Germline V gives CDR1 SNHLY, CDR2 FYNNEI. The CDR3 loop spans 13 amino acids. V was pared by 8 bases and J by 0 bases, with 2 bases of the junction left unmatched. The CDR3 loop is CASETGVNTEAFF. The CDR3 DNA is TGTGCCAGCGAGACAGGGGTGAACACTGAAGCTTTCTTT.

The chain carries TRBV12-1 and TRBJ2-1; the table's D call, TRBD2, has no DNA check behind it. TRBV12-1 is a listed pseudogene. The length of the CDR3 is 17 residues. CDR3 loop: CASSSHTSGDRYNEQFF. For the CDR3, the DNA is TGTGCCAGCAGCTCACACACTAGCGGGGACCGATACAATGAGCAGTTCTTC.

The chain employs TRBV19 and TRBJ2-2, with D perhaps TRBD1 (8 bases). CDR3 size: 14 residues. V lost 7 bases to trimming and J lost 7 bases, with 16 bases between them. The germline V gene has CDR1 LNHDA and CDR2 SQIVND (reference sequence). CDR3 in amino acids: CASNRGGPGGELFF. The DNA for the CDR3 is TGTGCCAGTAACAGGGGGGGGCCTGGCGGGGAGCTGTTTTTT. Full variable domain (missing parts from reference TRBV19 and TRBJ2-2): DGGITQSPKYLFRKEGQNVTLSCEQNLNHDAMYWYRQDPGQGLRLIYYSQIVNDFQKGDIAEGYSVSREKKESFPLTVTSAQKNPTAFYLCASNRGGPGGELFFGEGSRLTVL.

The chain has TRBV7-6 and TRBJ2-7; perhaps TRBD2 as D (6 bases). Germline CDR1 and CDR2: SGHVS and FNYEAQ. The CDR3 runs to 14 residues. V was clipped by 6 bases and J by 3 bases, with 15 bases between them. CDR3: CASSIRRGSYEQYF. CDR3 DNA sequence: TGTGCCAGCAGTATAAGACGGGGGAGCTACGAGCAGTACTTC.

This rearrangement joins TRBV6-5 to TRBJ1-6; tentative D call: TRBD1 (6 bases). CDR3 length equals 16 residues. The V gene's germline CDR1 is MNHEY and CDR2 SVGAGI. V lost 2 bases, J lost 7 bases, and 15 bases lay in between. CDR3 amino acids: CASSYTSGTNNSPLHF. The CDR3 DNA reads TGTGCCAGCAGTTACACCTCCGGGACAAACAATTCACCCCTCCACTTT.

CDR3 loop: CASSLRTSGGDTQYF. DNA of the CDR3: TGTGCCAGCAGCCTCCGGACTAGCGGGGGAGATACGCAGTATTTT. The V gene is TRBV11-2, the J gene TRBJ2-3; 13 bases map to TRBD2. With 5 bases clipped from V and 5 bases from J, the junction kept 4 bases outside the gene matches. There are 15 residues in the CDR3. Germline V gives CDR1 SGHAT, CDR2 FQNNGV. The full variable domain, with the rest looked up from reference TRBV11-2 and TRBJ2-3, is EAGVAQSPRYKIIEKRQSVAFWCNPISGHATLYWYQQILGQGPKLLIQFQNNGVVDDSQLPKDRFSAERLKGVDSTLKIQPAKLEDSAVYLCASSLRTSGGDTQYFGPGTRLTVL.

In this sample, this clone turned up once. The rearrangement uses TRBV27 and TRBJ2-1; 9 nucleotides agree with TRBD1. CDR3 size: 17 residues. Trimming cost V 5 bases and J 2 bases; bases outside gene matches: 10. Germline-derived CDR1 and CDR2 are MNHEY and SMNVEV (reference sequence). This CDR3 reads CASSTARTGVAYNEQFF. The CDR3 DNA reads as TGTGCCAGCAGTACCGCCCGGACAGGGGTGGCCTACAATGAGCAGTTCTTC.

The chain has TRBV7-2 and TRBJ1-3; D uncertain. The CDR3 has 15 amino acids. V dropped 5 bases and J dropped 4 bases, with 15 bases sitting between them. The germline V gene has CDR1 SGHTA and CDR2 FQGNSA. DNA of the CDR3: TGTGCCAGCAGCACCCCCACGGGAAGGGGAAACACCATATATTTT. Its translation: CASSTPTGRGNTIYF. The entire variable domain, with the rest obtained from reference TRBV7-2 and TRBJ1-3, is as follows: GAGVSQSPSNKVTEKGKDVELRCDPISGHTALYWYRQSLGQGLEFLIYFQGNSAPDKSGLPSDRFSAERTGGSVSTLTIQRTQQEDSAVYLCASSTPTGRGNTIYFGEGSWLTVV.

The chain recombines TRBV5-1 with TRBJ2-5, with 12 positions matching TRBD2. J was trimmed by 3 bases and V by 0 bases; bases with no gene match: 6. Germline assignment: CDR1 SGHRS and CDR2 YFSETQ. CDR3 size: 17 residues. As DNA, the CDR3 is TGCGCCAGCAGCTTGGCGACTAGCGGGAGACGCAAAGAGACCCAGTACTTC. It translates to CASSLATSGRRKETQYF.

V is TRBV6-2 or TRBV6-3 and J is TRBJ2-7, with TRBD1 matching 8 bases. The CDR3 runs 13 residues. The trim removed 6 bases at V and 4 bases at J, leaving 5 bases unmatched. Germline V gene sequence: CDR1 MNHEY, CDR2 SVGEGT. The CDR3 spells CASSRDRRYEQYF. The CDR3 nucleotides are TGTGCCAGCAGCCGGGACAGGAGGTACGAGCAGTACTTC.

The CDR3 DNA reads TGTGCCAGCTCACCACTACACCTGGACATTCAGTACTTC. Residues: CASSPLHLDIQYF. V gene TRBV18 combines with J gene TRBJ2-4; no reliable D call. The CDR3 totals 13 residues. The germline V and J ends were trimmed by 1 base and 8 bases, with 9 bases remaining between them. Germline V gene sequence: CDR1 KGHSH, CDR2 LQKENI.

The CDR3 loop is CASSPGQLYGYTF. CDR3 DNA: TGTGCCAGCAGCCCAGGCCAATTATATGGCTACACCTTC. The chain has TRBV11-2 and TRBJ1-2; D unclear. This CDR3 spans 13 amino acids. Germline CDR1 and CDR2: SGHAT and FQNNGV. The V end lost 5 bases, the J end lost 5 bases, and 12 bases lay between the germline ends.

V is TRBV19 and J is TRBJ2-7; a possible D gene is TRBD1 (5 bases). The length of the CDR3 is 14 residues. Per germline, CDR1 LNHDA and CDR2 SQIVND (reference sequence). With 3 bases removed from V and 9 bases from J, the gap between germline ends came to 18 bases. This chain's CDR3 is CASSIPDRPTRQYF. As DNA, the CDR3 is TGTGCCAGTAGTATCCCTGACAGACCTACGAGGCAGTACTTC.

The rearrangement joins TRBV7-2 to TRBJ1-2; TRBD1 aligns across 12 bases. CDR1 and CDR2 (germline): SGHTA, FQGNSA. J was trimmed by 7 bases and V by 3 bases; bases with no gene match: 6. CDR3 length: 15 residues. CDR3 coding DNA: TGTGCCAGCAGCTTTCCGGGACAGGGGGCAATTGGCTACACCTTC. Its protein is CASSFPGQGAIGYTF.

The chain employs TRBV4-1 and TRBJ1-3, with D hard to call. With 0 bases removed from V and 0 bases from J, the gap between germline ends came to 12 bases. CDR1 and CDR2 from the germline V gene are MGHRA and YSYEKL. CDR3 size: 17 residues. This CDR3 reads CASSQDPPWLSGNTIYF. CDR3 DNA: TGCGCCAGCAGCCAAGATCCTCCGTGGCTCTCTGGAAACACCATATATTTT.

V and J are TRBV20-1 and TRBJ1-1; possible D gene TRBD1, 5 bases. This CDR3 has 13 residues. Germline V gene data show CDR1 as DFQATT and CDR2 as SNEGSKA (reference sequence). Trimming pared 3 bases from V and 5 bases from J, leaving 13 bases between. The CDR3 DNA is TGCAGTGCTAGTGACGGGGGAAATACTGAAGCTTTCTTT. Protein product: CSASDGGNTEAFF.

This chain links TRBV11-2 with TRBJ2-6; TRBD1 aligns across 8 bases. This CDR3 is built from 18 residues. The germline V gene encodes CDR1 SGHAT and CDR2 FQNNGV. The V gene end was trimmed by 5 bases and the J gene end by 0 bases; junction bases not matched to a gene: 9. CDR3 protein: CASSPRTGLHSGANVLTF. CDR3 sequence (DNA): TGTGCCAGCAGCCCTCGGACAGGGCTTCACTCTGGGGCCAACGTCCTGACTTTC. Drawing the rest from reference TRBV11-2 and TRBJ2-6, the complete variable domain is EAGVAQSPRYKIIEKRQSVAFWCNPISGHATLYWYQQILGQGPKLLIQFQNNGVVDDSQLPKDRFSAERLKGVDSTLKIQPAKLEDSAVYLCASSPRTGLHSGANVLTFGAGSRLTVL.